This T cell receptor (beta chain) came from a study of long-term antiretroviral therapy in people with HIV. General study points: ART-treated samples gained diversity yet remained below transplant donor controls.

Note on this clone: The antigen remains unidentified.

Sequencing relied on immunoSEQ assay v3.0, run at survey level. Libraries were prepared by immunoSEQ multiplex PCR; TCRdb keeps only in-frame clonotypes and omits some of them. Here the sample spans 30,000 or so clones, 80% to 85% being singletons. The V gene's germline CDR1 is MNHNS and CDR2 SASEGT. The CDR3 is 12 residues long. Trimming shortened V by 8 bases and J by 0 bases, and 8 bases separated the two germline ends. The rearrangement joins TRBV6-1 to TRBJ2-7; D ambiguous. This TCR was recovered from a man between 18 and 29 years old with HIV. Here the sequenced sample was unsorted PBMCs, taken 0.4 years after starting antiretroviral therapy. The CDR3 coding sequence is TGTGCCAGCGTGGCTAGCTCCTACGAGCAGTACTTC. This translates into CASVASSYEQYF.